Below, 8 T cell receptor beta chains from the same sample are listed, as sequenced in a study of shared clonotypes between healthy human individuals. Profiling relied on immunoSEQ multiplex PCR, and the TCRdb table lists in-frame clones only, not all of them. The sample lists some 480,000 clones; roughly 85% were seen once. Input material: PBMCs. Every receptor here comes from a woman aged 40 to 55 in good health. Some clones in this sample may be carry-over from other donors' samples.

This chain joins TRBV9 and TRBJ2-4; 12 positions agree with TRBD2. V lost 4 bases and J lost 5; bases outside the gene matches: 4. The CDR3 loop spans 15 amino acids. Germline CDR1 is SGDLS and CDR2 is YYNGEE. The CDR3 protein is CASSSRLAGENIQYF. The CDR3 nucleotides read TGTGCCAGCAGCTCTCGACTAGCGGGGGAAAACATTCAGTACTTC. Looking up the rest from reference TRBV9 and TRBJ2-4 gives the full variable domain: DSGVTQTPKHLITATGQRVTLRCSPRSGDLSVYWYQQSLDQGLQFLIQYYNGEERAKGNILERFSAQQFPDLHSELNLSSLELGDSALYFCASSSRLAGENIQYFGAGTRLSVL.

The rearrangement links TRBV7-8 to TRBJ2-2, with 8 bases identical to TRBD2. The V and J ends lost 2 bases and 5 bases, in that order; junction bases with no gene match: 7. CDR3 length: 16 amino acids. The V gene's germline CDR1 is SGHVS and CDR2 FQNEAQ. CDR3 nucleotide sequence: TGTGCCAGCAGCTTAAGGGCGGGAGGAGGGACCGGGGAGCTGTTTTTT. Translated, it gives CASSLRAGGGTGELFF. The whole variable domain, filled in from reference TRBV7-8 and TRBJ2-2, reads GAGVSQSPRYKVAKRGQDVALRCDPISGHVSLFWYQQALGQGPEFLTYFQNEAQLDKSGLPSDRFFAERPEGSVSTLKIQRTQQEDSAVYLCASSLRAGGGTGELFFGEGSRLTVL.

A remark on this clone: This may come from a read error, since a much larger clone is one base off. The sample carries other DNA sequences with the same CDR3. The gene calls are TRBV7-9 and TRBJ2-3, with D unclear. Germline V gives CDR1 SEHNR, CDR2 FQNEAQ (reference sequence). CDR3 length: 11 residues. With 3 bases removed from V and 6 bases from J, the gap between germline ends came to 4 bases. The CDR3 spells CASSLRDTQYF. The CDR3 DNA follows: TGTGCCAGCAGCTTGAGGGATACGCAGTATTTT.

The chain links TRBV5-4 to TRBJ1-1; 8 positions match TRBD1. Germline V gene lookup returns CDR1 SGHNT and CDR2 YYREEE (reference sequence). This CDR3 region has 15 residues. V gave up 1 base and J gave up 3 bases; unmatched junction bases: 5. CDR3 in amino acids: CASSLQGAQDTEAFF. The CDR3 DNA follows: TGTGCCAGCAGCTTGCAGGGGGCGCAGGACACTGAAGCTTTCTTT.

In DNA, the CDR3 is TGTGCCACCAGCAGAGATACGACAGATCTAGCCAAAAACATTCAGTACTTC. Its protein product is CATSRDTTDLAKNIQYF. V gene TRBV15 combines with J gene TRBJ2-4; D is perhaps TRBD1 (5 bases). Germline-derived CDR1 and CDR2 are LNHNV and YYDKDF (reference sequence). Trimming took off 0 bases at V and 0 bases at J, with 12 bases between the two ends. CDR3 length: 17 residues.

V is TRBV27 and J is TRBJ2-5; no clear D gene. The germline V and J ends were trimmed by 0 bases and 0 bases, with 8 bases remaining between them. CDR1 and CDR2 from the germline V gene are MNHEY and SMNVEV (reference sequence). The CDR3 is 15 amino acids. The CDR3 coding sequence is TGTGCCAGCAGTTTATCGTCGGCTTACCAAGAGACCCAGTACTTC. This gives the protein CASSLSSAYQETQYF.

This clone was picked up many times. CDR3 amino acids: CASSESGDYGYTF. The CDR3 DNA is TGCGCCAGCAGTGAGTCGGGGGACTATGGCTACACCTTC. The chain links TRBV10-2 to TRBJ1-2, with D possibly being TRBD1 (5 bases). The germline V gene encodes CDR1 WSHSY and CDR2 SAAADI. The CDR3 is made up of 13 amino acids. V dropped 0 bases and J dropped 3 bases, with 5 bases sitting between them.

The chain combines TRBV7-9 with TRBJ2-4; TRBD1 agrees at 7 bases. The junction had 11 bases not matched to a gene; V was cut back by 5 bases and J by 7 bases. CDR3 length: 15 residues. The germline V gene encodes CDR1 SEHNR and CDR2 FQNEAQ (reference sequence). The CDR3 sequence is CASSRRQGGENIQYF. The CDR3 DNA reads as TGTGCCAGCAGCAGAAGACAGGGTGGAGAGAACATTCAGTACTTC.